The sequence of this T cell receptor beta chain was determined in a study of T cells in Graves' hyperthyroidism and ophthalmopathy. Across the whole study: Before any treatment, at initial diagnosis, peripheral blood was collected. Regarding the study as a whole: Among thyroid clonotypes expanded above 0.001, most also appeared in blood.

Researchers took RNA transcripts and amplified the TCR beta CDR3 regions from them. The TCR CDR3 first-round RT-PCR relied on the HTBI primer set. TCRdb recomputed calls from the multiplex PCR reads with MiXCR, one row per CDR3 protein. In the table there are 380,000 or so distinct CDR3 sequences, approximately 20% of which are singletons. Worth noting for this clonotype: The antigen is unknown.

Patients aged 18 to 65 had newly diagnosed hyperthyroidism of under 2 months' duration. Germline CDR1 MNHEY, CDR2 SMNVEV (reference sequence). V shed 8 bases and J shed 5 bases, with 17 bases lying between them. This CDR3 is built from 14 residues. The sequence derives from a woman in her late teens or twenties with Graves' hyperthyroidism. The specimen was blood. The genes are TRBV27 and TRBJ2-3; D might be TRBD1 (6 bases). CDR3 sequence (DNA): TGTGCCAGCGCGAATTCGATAGGGGGAGATACGCAGTATTTT. This sequence encodes CASANSIGGDTQYF.